These 14 T cell receptor beta chains were all obtained from the same sample, sequenced in a study of shared clonotypes between healthy human individuals. Only in-frame clones appear in the TCRdb table, and some are missing; sequencing was by immunoSEQ multiplex PCR. This sample yields approximately 1,000,000 clones, of which approximately 78% are seen a single time; 0.5% to 0.6% belongs to the top ten. Sample: memory CD4+ T cells from PBMCs. The subset is: CD45RA-negative fraction. These receptors all stem from a man aged 18 to 30 in good health. Some clones in this sample may be carry-over from other donors' samples.

The chain joins TRBV7-3 to TRBJ2-2; no clear D. The ends were cut back, 1 base at V and 0 bases at J, with 3 bases in the middle. CDR3 size: 14 residues. Germline V gene data show CDR1 as SGHTA and CDR2 as FQGTGA. CDR3 sequence (DNA): TGTGCCAGCAGCTTAATTCCGAACACCGGGGAGCTGTTTTTT. Its protein is CASSLIPNTGELFF.

This clone was counted once. The rearrangement uses TRBV7-6 and TRBJ2-1; 10 bases align to TRBD2. This CDR3 comprises 17 residues. Germline CDR1 is SGHVS and CDR2 is FNYEAQ. The ends lost 0 bases at V and 0 bases at J; junction bases unmatched: 2. This chain's CDR3 is CASSLASGRASYNEQFF. The CDR3 nucleotides read TGTGCCAGCAGCTTAGCCAGCGGGAGGGCCTCCTACAATGAGCAGTTCTTC.

This clone appeared many times. This rearrangement joins TRBV10-2 to TRBJ2-2; D is undetermined. There are 12 residues in the CDR3. The V and J ends lost 4 bases and 6 bases respectively, with 6 bases between them. Germline V CDR1 and CDR2: WSHSY, SAAADI. Here the CDR3 reads CASSVRSGELFF. The DNA for the CDR3 is TGCGCCAGCAGTGTACGGTCCGGGGAGCTGTTTTTT.

This clone has a single count. V usage is TRBV2 and J usage is TRBJ1-2; maybe TRBD1 (5 bases). V was cut by 8 bases and J by 4 bases, with 23 bases left in between. The CDR3 has 16 amino acids. The germline V gene encodes CDR1 SNHLY and CDR2 FYNNEI. The CDR3 sequence: CASGKTQDNRVYGYTF. The CDR3 DNA follows: TGTGCCAGCGGGAAGACACAGGATAATCGGGTCTATGGCTACACCTTC.

The rearrangement links TRBV4-1 to TRBJ1-6, with 10 bases fitting TRBD1. Germline values: CDR1 MGHRA, CDR2 YSYEKL. Trimming removed 3 bases from V and 9 bases from J; junction bases left unmatched: 5. CDR3 length: 15 amino acids. The CDR3: CASSQTRDRGSPLHF. CDR3 in DNA: TGCGCCAGCAGCCAGACCCGGGACAGGGGTTCACCCCTCCACTTT.

This clone showed up just once. The rearrangement joins TRBV5-1 to TRBJ1-4; D is unclear. This CDR3 is 16 amino acids long. V lost 0 bases to trimming and J lost 3 bases, with 12 bases between them. The germline V gene has CDR1 SGHRS and CDR2 YFSETQ. This CDR3 is CASSLDPRASNEKLFF. The CDR3 DNA reads as TGCGCCAGCAGCTTGGACCCTCGGGCCTCTAATGAAAAACTGTTTTTT.

A remark on this clone: An end of the junction does not agree with germline; a read error may underlie this. The CDR3 is CANSSQGGDTEAFF. The CDR3 nucleotides read TGCGCCAACAGCTCACAGGGAGGGGACACTGAAGCTTTCTTT. This chain links TRBV5-1 with TRBJ1-1; perhaps TRBD1 as D (6 bases). This CDR3 spans 14 amino acids. Germline CDR1 reads SGHRS; CDR2 reads YFSETQ.

The chain links TRBV13 to TRBJ2-7; TRBD2 matches at 15 bases. The germline CDR1 and CDR2 sequences are PRHDT and FYEKMQ (reference sequence). V lost 2 bases to trimming and J lost 6 bases; unmatched junction nucleotides: 8. The CDR3 spans 17 residues. CDR3 nucleotides: TGTGCCAGCAGCTTAAGCGGACTAGCGGGAGGGCGGCCCGAGCAGTACTTC. Amino acid sequence: CASSLSGLAGGRPEQYF. The whole variable domain, remainder taken from reference TRBV13 and TRBJ2-7, is AAGVIQSPRHLIKEKRETATLKCYPIPRHDTVYWYQQGPGQDPQFLISFYEKMQSDKGSIPDRFSAQQFSDYHSELNMSSLELGDSALYFCASSLSGLAGGRPEQYFGPGTRLTVT.

This clone appeared once. This chain links TRBV2 with TRBJ2-5; a weak D match, TRBD1 (5 bases). This CDR3 is built from 13 residues. Trimming took off 7 bases at V and 4 bases at J, with 13 bases between the two ends. In germline, CDR1 is SNHLY, CDR2 FYNNEI. CDR3 sequence (DNA): TGTGCCAGCACCAGGGAAGTACGAGAGACCCAGTACTTC. This translates into CASTREVRETQYF.

V and J are TRBV7-9 and TRBJ2-2; D is undetermined. V lost 7 bases and J 8 bases, leaving 8 bases between the germline ends. The CDR3 has 11 residues. The germline CDR1 and CDR2 sequences are SEHNR and FQNEAQ (reference sequence). The CDR3 protein is CASTLDGELFF. The CDR3 DNA reads as TGTGCCAGCACCCTTGATGGGGAGCTGTTTTTT. The full variable domain, rest sourced from reference TRBV7-9 and TRBJ2-2, is DTGVSQNPRHKITKRGQNVTFRCDPISEHNRLYWYRQTLGQGPEFLTYFQNEAQLEKSRLLSDRFSAERPKGSFSTLEIQRTEQGDSAMYLCASTLDGELFFGEGSRLTVL.

The chain joins TRBV6-5 to TRBJ1-2; D might be TRBD1 (5 bases). Germline loops: CDR1 MNHEY, CDR2 SVGAGI. The V end lost 6 bases, the J end lost 7 bases, and 12 bases lay between the germline ends. The CDR3 sequence is 12 residues long. As DNA, the CDR3 is TGTGCCAGCAGGGCGGACATCGGTGGCTACACCTTC. Translated: CASRADIGGYTF.

V and J are TRBV18 and TRBJ2-3; the D gene is possibly TRBD2 (5 bases). The germline V gene has CDR1 KGHSH and CDR2 LQKENI. CDR3 size: 14 residues. The V end lost 2 bases, the J end lost 4 bases, and 10 bases lay between the germline ends. The CDR3 region is CASSPAGDADTQYF. The CDR3 coding sequence is TGTGCCAGCTCACCAGCGGGCGACGCAGATACGCAGTATTTT.

The gene calls are TRBV7-8 and TRBJ2-2; perhaps TRBD1 as D (6 bases). The CDR3 length is 16 residues. Germline V lookup: CDR1 SGHVS, CDR2 FQNEAQ. Trimming removed 3 bases at V and 8 bases at J, with 19 bases between. The CDR3 here is CASSLMGHPKAGELFF. The CDR3, as DNA: TGTGCCAGCAGCTTGATGGGACACCCGAAGGCGGGGGAGCTGTTTTTT.

The chain joins TRBV5-1 to TRBJ1-2, with 7 bases aligning to TRBD1. Trimming removed 4 bases from V and 4 bases from J; junction bases left unmatched: 10. The CDR3 covers 15 residues. Germline lookup yields CDR1 SGHRS and CDR2 YFSETQ. CDR3: CASSPGGGSGYGYTF. In DNA, the CDR3 is TGCGCCAGCAGCCCGGGAGGGGGCAGCGGCTATGGCTACACCTTC.